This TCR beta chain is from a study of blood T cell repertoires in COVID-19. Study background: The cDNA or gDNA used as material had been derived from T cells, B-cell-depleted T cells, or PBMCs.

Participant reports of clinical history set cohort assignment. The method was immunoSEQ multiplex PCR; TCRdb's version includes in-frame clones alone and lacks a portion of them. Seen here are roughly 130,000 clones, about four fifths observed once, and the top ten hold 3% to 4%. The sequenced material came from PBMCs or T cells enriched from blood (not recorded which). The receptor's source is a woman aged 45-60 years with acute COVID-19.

CDR3 nucleotides: TGTGCCTGCCGTATGAACACTGAAGCTTTCTTT. Its protein product is CACRMNTEAFF. The chain recombines TRBV30 with TRBJ1-1; D not resolved. CDR1 GTSNPN and CDR2 SVGIG come from the germline V gene (reference sequence). The length of the CDR3 is 11 residues. V shed 6 bases and J shed 0 bases, with 5 bases lying between them.